These 29 T cell receptor beta chains were all obtained from the same sample, sequenced in a study of OX40 agonist ivuxolimab in advanced cancers. Some clones are missing from TCRdb's copy, which holds only in-frame ones; the method was immunoSEQ multiplex PCR. The table includes approximately 18,000 clones, roughly four fifths detected once. This sample comprised CD4+ or CD8+ T cells sorted from blood, obtained in a trial of the OX40 agonist ivuxolimab. The receptors were gathered from an adult with an advanced solid tumor such as melanoma, head and neck, liver or kidney cancer.

The genes are TRBV4-1 and TRBJ2-7, with 11 bases aligning to TRBD2. J was trimmed by 1 base and V by 1 base; bases with no gene match: 9. CDR1 is MGHRA and CDR2 is YSYEKL in the germline V gene. The CDR3 totals 18 residues. Here the CDR3 reads CASSQAPTSGVGSYEQYF. The CDR3 DNA sequence: TGCGCCAGCAGCCAAGCTCCGACTAGCGGGGTTGGGTCCTACGAGCAGTACTTC.

This chain connects TRBV10-3 to TRBJ2-7, with 10 nucleotides matching TRBD1. Germline V gene data show CDR1 as ENHRY and CDR2 as SYGVKD. V lost 5 bases to trimming and J lost 1 base; unmatched junction nucleotides: 5. The CDR3 is 15 amino acids. The CDR3: CAISSPGQGSYEQYF. DNA for the CDR3: TGTGCCATCAGTTCACCGGGACAGGGGTCCTACGAGCAGTACTTC.

The rearrangement links TRBV4-1 to TRBJ2-5; 9 positions match TRBD1. Per the germline V gene, CDR1 is MGHRA and CDR2 is YSYEKL. The CDR3 has 17 amino acids. Trimming took 0 bases from V and 3 from J; bases not matched to a gene: 8. CDR3 protein: CASSQDVTRTGEETQYF. The CDR3, as DNA: TGCGCCAGCAGCCAAGATGTTACGAGGACAGGGGAAGAGACCCAGTACTTC.

The gene calls are TRBV19 and TRBJ2-3; the D is unclear. Germline V gene data show CDR1 as LNHDA and CDR2 as SQIVND (reference sequence). The CDR3 is 16 amino acids. V lost 0 bases to trimming and J lost 2 bases, with 12 bases between them. The CDR3 DNA follows: TGTGCCAGTAGTATAGATCTTACCGCCTACACAGATACGCAGTATTTT. The encoded protein is CASSIDLTAYTDTQYF.

This clone was recorded once. The genes are TRBV7-3 and TRBJ1-6, with unresolved D. V shed 5 bases and J shed 8 bases, with 10 bases lying between them. From germline, CDR1 is SGHTA and CDR2 FQGTGA. The CDR3 is 13 residues long. The CDR3 bases are TGTGCCAGCAGCCTAGAGACGGATTCACCCCTCCACTTT. It codes for CASSLETDSPLHF.

This rearrangement joins TRBV27 to TRBJ1-6; the D is unclear. The CDR3 is 16 residues long. Germline CDR1 MNHEY, CDR2 SMNVEV (reference sequence). V gave up 7 bases and J gave up 0 bases, with 13 bases separating them. CDR3 sequence (DNA): TGTGCCAGCACCACGGACCGATACTCCTATAATTCACCCCTCCACTTT. This encodes CASTTDRYSYNSPLHF.

The genes are TRBV7-3 and TRBJ2-3; D is perhaps TRBD1 or TRBD2 (5 bases each). CDR3 length equals 14 residues. The germline V gene encodes CDR1 SGHTA and CDR2 FQGTGA. V was shortened by 2 bases and J by 2 bases, with 8 bases between the two germline ends. CDR3 sequence (DNA): TGTGCCAGCAGCTTATATGGGACCACAGATACGCAGTATTTT. This codes for CASSLYGTTDTQYF.

This rearrangement joins TRBV4-1 to TRBJ2-3; 7 bases are a match to TRBD2. J lost 1 base, V lost 4 bases, and 2 bases had no gene match. The CDR3 runs 14 residues. CDR1 is MGHRA, CDR2 YSYEKL, per germline. For the CDR3, the DNA is TGCGCCAGCAGCCCCGGACTAGGCACAGATACGCAGTATTTT. It yields the protein CASSPGLGTDTQYF.

J is TRBJ2-7 and V is TRBV30; D not resolved. CDR3 length: 13 residues. V was trimmed by 3 bases and J by 3 bases, leaving 12 bases between them. In germline, CDR1 is GTSNPN, CDR2 SVGIG (reference sequence). The CDR3 spells CAWRTERVYEQYF. CDR3 coding DNA: TGTGCCTGGAGGACGGAGCGAGTCTACGAGCAGTACTTC.

The chain recombines TRBV7-2 with TRBJ2-2; 13 bases are a match to TRBD2. The germline CDR1 and CDR2 sequences are SGHTA and FQGNSA. Trimming took 5 bases from V and 7 from J; bases not matched to a gene: 7. This CDR3 is built from 16 residues. The CDR3 DNA reads as TGTGCCAGCAGCCCGACTAGCGGGAGGAGTTTCGGGGAGCTGTTTTTT. Translated, it gives CASSPTSGRSFGELFF.

V is TRBV11-2 and J is TRBJ2-7, with D possibly being TRBD2 (7 bases). V was pared by 0 bases and J by 6 bases, with 18 bases between. This CDR3 has 16 amino acids. Germline CDR1 reads SGHAT; CDR2 reads FQNNGV. The CDR3 is CASSLDVIYGGLEQYF. The DNA for the CDR3 is TGTGCCAGCAGCTTAGATGTGATATACGGGGGGCTCGAGCAGTACTTC.

V is TRBV7-8 and J is TRBJ1-5; D gene ambiguous. This CDR3 contains 16 residues. V lost 5 bases to trimming and J lost 0 bases, with 14 bases between them. Germline V CDR1 and CDR2: SGHVS, FQNEAQ. CDR3 in amino acids: CASSLREPNSNQPQHF. CDR3 DNA: TGTGCCAGCAGCCTAAGGGAACCCAATAGCAATCAGCCCCAGCATTTT.

The chain employs TRBV6-1 and TRBJ1-3; possibly TRBD1 for D (5 bases). V gave up 3 bases and J gave up 0 bases, with 9 bases separating them. Germline CDR1 reads MNHNS; CDR2 reads SASEGT. The CDR3 has 15 amino acids. CDR3 coding DNA: TGTGCCAGCAGTGACTTCACAGGCTCTGGAAACACCATATATTTT. Amino acid sequence: CASSDFTGSGNTIYF.

This chain joins TRBV19 and TRBJ2-3; the D gene is possibly TRBD2 (7 bases). Germline assignment: CDR1 LNHDA and CDR2 SQIVND (reference sequence). The CDR3 contains 15 residues. V was trimmed by 7 bases and J by 1 base, leaving 15 bases between them. CDR3 sequence (DNA): TGTGCCAGTACCCCGGGGAGGGGGGGCACAGATACGCAGTATTTT. Protein product: CASTPGRGGTDTQYF.

The chain is built from TRBV5-1 and TRBJ2-3; 7 nucleotides align to TRBD1. The CDR3 totals 14 residues. Germline V gene sequence: CDR1 SGHRS, CDR2 YFSETQ. V lost 4 bases and J lost 4; bases outside the gene matches: 6. In DNA form, the CDR3 reads TGCGCCAGCAGCCCTGGGACAGCCTCAGATACGCAGTATTTT. Its translation is CASSPGTASDTQYF.

This chain connects TRBV5-1 to TRBJ2-7; D is possibly TRBD1 or TRBD2 (5 bases each). Trimming took off 4 bases at V and 3 bases at J, with 20 bases between the two ends. CDR1 SGHRS and CDR2 YFSETQ come from the germline V gene. CDR3 length: 16 residues. CDR3 sequence reads: CASSPYGAGRDYEQYF. In DNA, the CDR3 is TGCGCCAGCAGCCCCTACGGGGCGGGTAGGGACTACGAGCAGTACTTC.

This chain joins TRBV28 and TRBJ2-3; 15 bases line up with TRBD2. CDR1 and CDR2 (germline): MDHEN, SYDVKM. CDR3 length: 19 amino acids. V dropped 5 bases and J dropped 3; count of bases not matched to a gene: 12. CDR3 loop: CASSIPGLAGGGVTDTQYF. Written as DNA, the CDR3 is TGTGCCAGCAGTATTCCGGGACTAGCGGGAGGCGGTGTAACAGATACGCAGTATTTT.

This clone appeared a single time. This chain links TRBV20-1 with TRBJ2-7; the D gene is possibly TRBD2 (5 bases). V was pared by 6 bases and J by 7 bases, with 13 bases between. The CDR3 is 11 amino acids. Germline values: CDR1 DFQATT, CDR2 SNEGSKA (reference sequence). The CDR3 here is CSAEGAPEQYF. The CDR3 bases are TGCAGTGCAGAGGGCGCACCGGAGCAGTACTTC.

The chain combines TRBV5-1 with TRBJ2-4, with 8 bases matching TRBD1. The ends lost 4 bases at V and 0 bases at J; junction bases unmatched: 6. The germline V gene has CDR1 SGHRS and CDR2 YFSETQ. This CDR3 is 16 amino acids long. The CDR3 sequence is CASSVTGGLAKNIQYF. For the CDR3, the DNA is TGCGCCAGCAGCGTAACAGGGGGGTTAGCCAAAAACATTCAGTACTTC.

This clone appeared a single time. This sequence joins TRBV18 and TRBJ1-5; 11 nucleotides line up with TRBD1. V shed 5 bases and J 4 bases; nucleotides not matched to a gene: 4. This CDR3 comprises 15 residues. The germline V gene encodes CDR1 KGHSH and CDR2 LQKENI. Here the CDR3 DNA reads TGTGCCAGCTCATCCGGACAGGGGGCTAATCAGCCCCAGCATTTT. Amino acids: CASSSGQGANQPQHF. Variable domain in full (rest from reference TRBV18 and TRBJ1-5): NAGVMQNPRHLVRRRGQEARLRCSPMKGHSHVYWYRQLPEEGLKFMVYLQKENIIDESGMPKERFSAEFPKEGPSILRIQQVVRGDSAAYFCASSSGQGANQPQHFGDGTRLSIL.

The CDR3 DNA reads TGTGCCAGCAGCTTACTGGCGGCCACCGGGGAGCTGTTTTTT. Translating it yields CASSLLAATGELFF. V and J are TRBV7-9 and TRBJ2-2; no clear D gene. The CDR3 is 14 residues long. Germline CDR1 is SEHNR and CDR2 is FQNEAQ (reference sequence). Trimming shortened V by 2 bases and J by 4 bases, and 8 bases separated the two germline ends.

The chain joins TRBV5-1 to TRBJ2-5; perhaps TRBD1 as D (6 bases). V dropped 2 bases and J dropped 5 bases, with 13 bases sitting between them. CDR1 is SGHRS, CDR2 YFSETQ, per germline. This CDR3 region has 14 residues. CDR3 amino acids: CASSFPGQKETQYF. CDR3 DNA sequence: TGCGCCAGCAGCTTCCCAGGACAGAAGGAGACCCAGTACTTC.

The chain recombines TRBV6-6 with TRBJ2-3, with 15 bases that match TRBD2. Germline V lookup: CDR1 MNHNY, CDR2 SVGAGI (reference sequence). CDR3 length equals 15 residues. Unmatched junction bases numbered 3, after V lost 6 bases and J lost 5 bases. CDR3 bases: TGTGCCAGCAGGGGGGGACTAGCGGGAGGAGATACGCAGTATTTT. The encoded protein is CASRGGLAGGDTQYF.

As DNA, the CDR3 is TGCACCAGCAGCCACAGAGTGGCTAGCGGGGTCTGGAATGAGCAGTTCTTC. It specifies CTSSHRVASGVWNEQFF. The V call is TRBV1, the J call TRBJ2-1; the table names TRBD2, a call not compared with the DNA. TRBV1 is flagged as a pseudogene. The CDR3 extends over 17 amino acids.

The chain combines TRBV27 with TRBJ1-2; D is perhaps TRBD1 (5 bases). CDR3 length equals 15 residues. The V and J ends lost 5 bases and 4 bases respectively, with 17 bases between them. Germline assignment: CDR1 MNHEY and CDR2 SMNVEV (reference sequence). CDR3 bases: TGTGCCAGCAGTCCGAGAGGGGAGACACTCTATGGCTACACCTTC. Its protein product is CASSPRGETLYGYTF.

This chain connects TRBV7-2 to TRBJ2-3; D is perhaps TRBD2 (5 bases). The germline V and J ends were trimmed by 2 bases and 5 bases, with 11 bases remaining between them. CDR3 size: 14 residues. Looked up from germline, CDR1 is SGHTA and CDR2 is FQGNSA. CDR3 amino acids: CASSLMGVRDTQYF. The CDR3 DNA sequence: TGTGCCAGCAGCTTAATGGGAGTGCGAGATACGCAGTATTTT. The full variable domain, with the rest looked up from reference TRBV7-2 and TRBJ2-3, is GAGVSQSPSNKVTEKGKDVELRCDPISGHTALYWYRQSLGQGLEFLIYFQGNSAPDKSGLPSDRFSAERTGGSVSTLTIQRTQQEDSAVYLCASSLMGVRDTQYFGPGTRLTVL.

The chain combines TRBV9 with TRBJ2-3; 7 bases agree with TRBD1. Germline trimming cut 3 bases from V and 0 bases from J; bases unmatched to any gene: 4. The germline CDR1 and CDR2 sequences are SGDLS and YYNGEE. CDR3 length equals 15 residues. The CDR3 protein is CASSGPGQSTDTQYF. The CDR3, as DNA: TGTGCCAGCAGCGGTCCGGGACAGAGCACAGATACGCAGTATTTT.

The rearrangement links TRBV5-3 to TRBJ2-3; D gene ambiguous. TRBV5-3 is annotated as an ORF whose role is uncertain. V lost 2 bases, J lost 0 bases, and 10 bases lay in between. The CDR3 runs to 15 residues. CDR3 nucleotide sequence: TGTGCCAGAAGCTTCGGAGTTCCTAGCACAGATACGCAGTATTTT. This translates into CARSFGVPSTDTQYF.

The V call is TRBV7-9, the J call TRBJ1-6, with D possibly TRBD1 on 5 matching bases. This CDR3 contains 15 residues. V lost 2 bases and J 8 bases, leaving 13 bases between the germline ends. Germline V gene lookup returns CDR1 SEHNR and CDR2 FQNEAQ (reference sequence). In DNA form, the CDR3 reads TGTGCCAGCAGCTTATCCGGGGGGAACGATTCACCCCTCCACTTT. The encoded protein is CASSLSGGNDSPLHF. Full variable domain (rest looked up from reference TRBV7-9 and TRBJ1-6): DTGVSQNPRHKITKRGQNVTFRCDPISEHNRLYWYRQTLGQGPEFLTYFQNEAQLEKSRLLSDRFSAERPKGSFSTLEIQRTEQGDSAMYLCASSLSGGNDSPLHFGNGTRLTVT.